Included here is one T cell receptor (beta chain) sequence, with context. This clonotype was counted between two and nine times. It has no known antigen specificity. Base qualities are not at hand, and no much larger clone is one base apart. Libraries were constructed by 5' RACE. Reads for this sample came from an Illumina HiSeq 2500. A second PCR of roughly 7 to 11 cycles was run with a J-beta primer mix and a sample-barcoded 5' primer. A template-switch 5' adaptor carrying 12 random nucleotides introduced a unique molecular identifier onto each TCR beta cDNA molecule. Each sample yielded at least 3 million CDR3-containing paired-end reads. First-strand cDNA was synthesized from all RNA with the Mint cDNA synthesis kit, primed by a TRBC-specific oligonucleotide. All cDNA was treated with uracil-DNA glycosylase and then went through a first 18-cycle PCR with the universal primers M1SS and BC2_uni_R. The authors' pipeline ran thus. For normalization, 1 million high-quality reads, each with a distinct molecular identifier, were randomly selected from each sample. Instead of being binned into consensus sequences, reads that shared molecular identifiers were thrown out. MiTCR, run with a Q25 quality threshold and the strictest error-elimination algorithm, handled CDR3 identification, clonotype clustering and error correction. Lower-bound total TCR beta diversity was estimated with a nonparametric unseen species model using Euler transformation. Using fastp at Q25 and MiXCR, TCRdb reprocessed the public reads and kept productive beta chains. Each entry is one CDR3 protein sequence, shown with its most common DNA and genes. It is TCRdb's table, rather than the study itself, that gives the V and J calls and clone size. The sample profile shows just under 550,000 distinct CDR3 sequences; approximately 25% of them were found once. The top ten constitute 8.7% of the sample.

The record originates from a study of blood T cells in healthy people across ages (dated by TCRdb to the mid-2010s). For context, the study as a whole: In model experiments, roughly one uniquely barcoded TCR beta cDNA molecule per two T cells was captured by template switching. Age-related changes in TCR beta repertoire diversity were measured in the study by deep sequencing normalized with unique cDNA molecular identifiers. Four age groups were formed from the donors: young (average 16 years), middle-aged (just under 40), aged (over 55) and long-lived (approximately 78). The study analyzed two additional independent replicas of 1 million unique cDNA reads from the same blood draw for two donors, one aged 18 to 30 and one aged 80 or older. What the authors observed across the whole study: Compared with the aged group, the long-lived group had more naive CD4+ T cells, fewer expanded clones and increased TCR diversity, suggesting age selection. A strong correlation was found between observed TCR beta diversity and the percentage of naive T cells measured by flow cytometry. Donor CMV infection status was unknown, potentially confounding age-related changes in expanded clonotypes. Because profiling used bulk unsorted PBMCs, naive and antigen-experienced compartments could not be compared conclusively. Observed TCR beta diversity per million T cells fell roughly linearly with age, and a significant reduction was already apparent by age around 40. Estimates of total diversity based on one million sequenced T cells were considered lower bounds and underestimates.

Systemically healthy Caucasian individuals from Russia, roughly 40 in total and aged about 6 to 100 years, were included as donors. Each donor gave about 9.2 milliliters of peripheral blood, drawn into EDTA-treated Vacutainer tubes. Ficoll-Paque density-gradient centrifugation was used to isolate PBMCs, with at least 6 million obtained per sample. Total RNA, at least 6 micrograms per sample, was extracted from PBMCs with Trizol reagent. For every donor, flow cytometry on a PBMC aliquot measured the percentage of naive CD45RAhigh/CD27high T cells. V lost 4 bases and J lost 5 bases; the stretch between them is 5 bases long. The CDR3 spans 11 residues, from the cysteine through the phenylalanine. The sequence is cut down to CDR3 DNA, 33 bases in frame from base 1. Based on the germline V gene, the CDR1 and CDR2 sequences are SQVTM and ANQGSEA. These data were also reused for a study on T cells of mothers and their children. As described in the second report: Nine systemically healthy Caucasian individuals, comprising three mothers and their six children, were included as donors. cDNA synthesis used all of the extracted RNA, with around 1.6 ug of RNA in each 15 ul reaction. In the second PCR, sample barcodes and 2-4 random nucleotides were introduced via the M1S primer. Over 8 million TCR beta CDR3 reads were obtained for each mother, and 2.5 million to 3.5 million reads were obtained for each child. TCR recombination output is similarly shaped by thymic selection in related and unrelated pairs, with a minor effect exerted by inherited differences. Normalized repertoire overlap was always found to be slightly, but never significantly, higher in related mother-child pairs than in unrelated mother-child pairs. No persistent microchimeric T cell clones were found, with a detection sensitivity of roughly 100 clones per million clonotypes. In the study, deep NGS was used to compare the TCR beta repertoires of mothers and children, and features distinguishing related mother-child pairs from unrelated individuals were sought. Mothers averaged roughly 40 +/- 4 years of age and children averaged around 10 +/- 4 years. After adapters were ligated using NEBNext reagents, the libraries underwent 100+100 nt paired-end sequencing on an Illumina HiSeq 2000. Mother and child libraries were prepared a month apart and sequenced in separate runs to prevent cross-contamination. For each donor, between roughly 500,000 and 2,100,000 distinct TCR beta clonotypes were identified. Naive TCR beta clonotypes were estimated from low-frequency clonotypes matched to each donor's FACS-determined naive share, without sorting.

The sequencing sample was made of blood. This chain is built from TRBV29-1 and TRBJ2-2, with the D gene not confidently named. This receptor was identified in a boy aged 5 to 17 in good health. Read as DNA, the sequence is TGCAGCGTTGGGGGAACCGGGGAGCTGTTTTTT. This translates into CSVGGTGELFF.